One and the same sample provided the 24 T cell receptor beta chains below, sequenced in a study of identical twins. TCRdb reanalysed the 5' RACE reads using MiXCR and keeps one entry per CDR3 protein. The sample contains 350,000 to 400,000 distinct CDR3 sequences, 8.5% to 10% of which appear only once. Sequences were obtained from naive T cells sorted from blood. All receptors derive from a woman between 50 and 59 years old in good health.

This clonotype was detected a few times. The rearrangement links TRBV7-9 to TRBJ2-1; D not certain. Germline V lookup: CDR1 SEHNR, CDR2 FQNEAQ (reference sequence). The CDR3 consists of 13 residues. The V end was cut by 1 base, the J end by 9 bases, with 10 bases between. CDR3 protein: CASSLGGRSEQFF. CDR3 in DNA: TGTGCCAGCAGCTTAGGAGGCAGGAGTGAGCAGTTCTTC.

The V and J genes are TRBV7-9 and TRBJ1-3, with a tentative D call TRBD1 (6 bases). CDR1 and CDR2 from the germline V gene are SEHNR and FQNEAQ (reference sequence). The V and J ends lost 4 bases and 8 bases respectively, with 18 bases between them. The CDR3 is made up of 15 amino acids. CDR3: CASSSPLRAGDTIYF. CDR3 DNA: TGTGCCAGCAGCTCCCCGCTTCGGGCAGGGGACACCATATATTTT.

In its sample, this clonotype was seen a few times. The chain uses TRBV19 and TRBJ1-5; 8 nucleotides agree with TRBD1. The trim removed 5 bases at V and 4 bases at J, leaving 4 bases unmatched. Germline V gives CDR1 LNHDA, CDR2 SQIVND (reference sequence). This CDR3 has 14 amino acids. The CDR3 sequence is CASSPDRVNQPQHF. CDR3 in DNA: TGTGCCAGTAGTCCGGACAGGGTTAATCAGCCCCAGCATTTT.

In this sample, this clonotype turned up many times. The V and J genes are TRBV12-3 or TRBV12-4 and TRBJ2-2; 9 positions agree with TRBD1. This CDR3 spans 13 amino acids. After removal of 6 bases from V and 7 bases from J, the junction contained 3 bases not matched to a gene. CDR3 in amino acids: CASRYRGHGELFF. The CDR3 region has the DNA TGTGCCAGCAGATACAGGGGGCACGGGGAGCTGTTTTTT.

As concerns this clonotype: Sequence at one end of the junction differs from germline and may be a read error. The chain combines TRBV12-3 or TRBV12-4 with TRBJ2-2; 8 positions agree with TRBD2. The CDR3 has 17 amino acids. The CDR3 nucleotides are TGTGCCAGCAAGGGCGCCCGGGAGGGCCAAGACACCCGGGAGCTGTTTTTT. It is translated as CASKGAREGQDTRELFF.

This clonotype was counted many times. J is TRBJ2-1 and V is TRBV29-1; possible D gene TRBD1, 5 bases. The CDR3 consists of 15 residues. V dropped 3 bases and J dropped 8 bases, with 20 bases sitting between them. CDR1 is SQVTM and CDR2 is ANQGSEA in the germline V gene. The CDR3 here is CSVDAGKVQVDEQFF. DNA of the CDR3: TGCAGCGTTGATGCAGGGAAGGTACAAGTCGATGAGCAGTTCTTC.

This clonotype was detected a few times. V usage is TRBV18 and J usage is TRBJ2-7; D is unresolved. This CDR3 comprises 14 residues. The V and J ends lost 3 bases and 3 bases respectively, with 12 bases between them. Per the germline V gene, CDR1 is KGHSH and CDR2 is LQKENI. The chain's CDR3 is CASSPSAGFYEQYV. The CDR3, as DNA: TGTGCCAGCTCACCCTCGGCAGGTTTCTACGAGCAGTACGTC.

The rearrangement joins TRBV20-1 to TRBJ2-7; 8 bases map to TRBD1. The CDR3 covers 14 residues. With V trimmed by 3 bases and J by 3 bases, 7 bases remained unmatched. Germline lookup yields CDR1 DFQATT and CDR2 SNEGSKA (reference sequence). CDR3 nucleotide sequence: TGCAGTGCTAGTAGACAGGGGATAAACTACGAGCAGTACTTC. Translation gives CSASRQGINYEQYF.

This chain links TRBV10-3 with TRBJ1-2; the D gene is possibly TRBD1 (5 bases). CDR1 is ENHRY and CDR2 is SYGVKD in the germline V gene. V gave up 0 bases and J gave up 2 bases, with 22 bases separating them. The CDR3 totals 19 residues. The CDR3 DNA reads as TGTGCCATCAGTGAGTCGATGACAGTATTTTCAAACTACAACTATGGCTACACCTTC. This encodes CAISESMTVFSNYNYGYTF.

CDR3 protein: CASSLQVGGASEQFF. For the CDR3, the DNA is TGCGCCAGCAGCTTGCAGGTGGGGGGAGCGAGTGAGCAGTTCTTC. The V and J genes are TRBV5-1 and TRBJ2-1; TRBD2 might be the D (6 bases). This CDR3 contains 15 residues. V lost 1 base and J lost 9, with 17 bases in between. CDR1 SGHRS and CDR2 YFSETQ come from the germline V gene. The full variable domain, its missing parts supplied by reference TRBV5-1 and TRBJ2-1, is KAGVTQTPRYLIKTRGQQVTLSCSPISGHRSVSWYQQTPGQGLQFLFEYFSETQRNKGNFPGRFSGRQFSNSRSEMNVSTLELGDSALYLCASSLQVGGASEQFFGPGTRLTVL.

This clonotype occurred many times. The rearrangement joins TRBV25-1 to TRBJ1-2; no clear D gene. Looked up from germline, CDR1 is MGHDK and CDR2 is SYGVNS. Trimming took 1 base from V and 3 from J, leaving 9 bases between them. CDR3 length: 14 residues. This CDR3 is CASSELRADYGYTF. The CDR3 DNA is TGTGCCAGCAGTGAATTACGGGCAGACTATGGCTACACCTTC.

This clonotype was counted ten times or more. The chain couples TRBV10-3 to TRBJ2-5; the D is unclear. Germline-derived CDR1 and CDR2 are ENHRY and SYGVKD. This CDR3 spans 14 amino acids. With 3 bases removed from V and 4 bases from J, the gap between germline ends came to 12 bases. CDR3 loop: CAISEPFRGETQYF. The CDR3 DNA follows: TGTGCCATCAGTGAACCCTTTAGAGGAGAGACCCAGTACTTC.

There are a few counts of this clonotype. This chain joins TRBV10-3 and TRBJ2-2; 7 nucleotides line up with TRBD2. Germline trimming cut 0 bases from V and 0 bases from J; bases unmatched to any gene: 7. CDR3 size: 18 residues. Germline V CDR1 and CDR2: ENHRY, SYGVKD. CDR3 DNA sequence: TGTGCCATCAGTGAGTCTCTCGCGGGAGTTACGAACACCGGGGAGCTGTTTTTT. Translation gives CAISESLAGVTNTGELFF.

The chain joins TRBV19 to TRBJ2-1; weak D call: TRBD1 (6 bases). Germline lookup yields CDR1 LNHDA and CDR2 SQIVND (reference sequence). The CDR3 is made up of 13 amino acids. The V end was cut by 4 bases, the J end by 13 bases, with 17 bases between. The CDR3, as DNA: TGTGCCAGTAGTACCACAAGGGGGAGTAGCCAGTTCTTC. Translation gives CASSTTRGSSQFF.

This clonotype was found a few times. CDR3 sequence reads: CSARDQTVPNGPQHF. CDR3 DNA: TGCAGTGCTAGAGATCAGACAGTTCCTAACGGGCCCCAGCATTTT. J is TRBJ1-5 and V is TRBV20-1; tentatively, D is TRBD1 (5 bases). V was clipped by 0 bases and J by 9 bases, with 18 bases between them. Germline V gene sequence: CDR1 DFQATT, CDR2 SNEGSKA (reference sequence). CDR3 length: 15 amino acids.

This clonotype was picked up a small number of times. The rearrangement uses TRBV6-1 and TRBJ1-3; no clear D. Looked up from germline, CDR1 is MNHNS and CDR2 is SASEGT. The CDR3 contains 16 residues. V was clipped by 6 bases and J by 0 bases, with 15 bases between them. In nucleotides, the CDR3 is TGTGCCAGCAGATTTATTGCTACCTACTCTGGAAACACCATATATTTT. Its translation is CASRFIATYSGNTIYF.

V and J are TRBV27 and TRBJ2-1; 7 bases fit TRBD2. CDR3 length: 15 residues. The germline gives CDR1 MNHEY, CDR2 SMNVEV (reference sequence). The ends lost 10 bases at V and 2 bases at J; junction bases unmatched: 11. The CDR3 region is CATLSGLAAYNEQFF. CDR3 nucleotide sequence: TGTGCCACCTTAAGCGGGCTAGCGGCCTACAATGAGCAGTTCTTC.

The chain couples TRBV6-1 to TRBJ1-5, with D tentatively TRBD1 (5 bases). V was shortened by 1 base and J by 6 bases, with 10 bases between the two germline ends. The CDR3 has 14 amino acids. The germline CDR1 and CDR2 sequences are MNHNS and SASEGT. Here the CDR3 DNA reads TGTGCCAGCAGTGAAGGGCAGGGAAGTCAGCCCCAGCATTTT. This translates into CASSEGQGSQPQHF.

The chain carries TRBV15 and TRBJ2-1, with D unclear. The length of the CDR3 is 13 residues. Germline CDR1 LNHNV, CDR2 YYDKDF (reference sequence). V dropped 4 bases and J dropped 10 bases, with 14 bases sitting between them. The CDR3 loop is CATSTSTTREQFF. In nucleotides, the CDR3 is TGTGCCACCAGCACCTCAACGACAAGAGAGCAGTTCTTC. Drawing the rest from reference TRBV15 and TRBJ2-1, the complete variable domain is DAMVIQNPRYQVTQFGKPVTLSCSQTLNHNVMYWYQQKSSQAPKLLFHYYDKDFNNEADTPDNFQSRRPNTSFCFLDIRSPGLGDTAMYLCATSTSTTREQFFGPGTRLTVL.

This clonotype was seen a handful of times. The chain employs TRBV4-1 and TRBJ2-7; 10 bases agree with TRBD1. The CDR3 consists of 15 residues. Germline values: CDR1 MGHRA, CDR2 YSYEKL. V was pared by 1 base and J by 3 bases, with 3 bases of the junction left unmatched. The CDR3 protein is CASSQVGTGVYEQYF. In nucleotides, the CDR3 is TGCGCCAGCAGCCAAGTCGGGACAGGGGTCTACGAGCAGTACTTC.

This clonotype was detected many times. The rearrangement links TRBV27 to TRBJ1-1; the D is unclear. Trimming left V 3 bases short and J 7 bases short, with 12 bases between. CDR1 is MNHEY and CDR2 is SMNVEV in the germline V gene (reference sequence). There are 13 residues in the CDR3. This chain's CDR3 is CASSLASLNEAFF. CDR3 coding DNA: TGTGCCAGCAGTTTGGCCAGCCTAAATGAAGCTTTCTTT.

This clonotype has just a few counts. This chain joins TRBV7-6 and TRBJ2-2; a weak D match, TRBD2 (6 bases). V was clipped by 8 bases and J by 2 bases, with 21 bases between them. The germline CDR1 and CDR2 sequences are SGHVS and FNYEAQ. The CDR3 contains 17 residues. The CDR3 DNA is TGTGCCAGCGGAGGAGGGTTTGGAAGGGGTAACACCGGGGAGCTGTTTTTT. Translated, it gives CASGGGFGRGNTGELFF.

This clonotype was seen a handful of times. This rearrangement joins TRBV12-3 or TRBV12-4 to TRBJ2-7, with D perhaps matching TRBD2 (5 bases). Trimming stripped 7 bases from V and 3 bases from J, with 10 bases between. CDR3 size: 12 residues. The CDR3 reads CASTDGDYEQYF. The CDR3 DNA follows: TGTGCCAGCACCGACGGGGACTACGAGCAGTACTTC.

This clonotype was seen only a few times. The rearrangement links TRBV19 to TRBJ2-1; TRBD2 is a possible D gene (5 bases). The germline CDR1 and CDR2 sequences are LNHDA and SQIVND (reference sequence). Trimming stripped 8 bases from V and 5 bases from J, with 16 bases between. The CDR3 loop spans 14 amino acids. The CDR3 DNA reads as TGTGCCAGTGGGAGACTGCAACTTAACAATGAGCAGTTCTTC. Translation: CASGRLQLNNEQFF.